One and the same sample provided the 21 T cell receptor beta chains below, sequenced in a study of CD8+CD57+ T cells in acquired aplastic anemia. All sequencing subjects had displayed CD8+CD57+ cell expansion on flow cytometry. For CDR3 and TCR beta VDJ profiling, genomic DNA was the template used. TCRdb re-analysed the reads in MiXCR, keeping a single row per CDR3 protein. Of 150,000 to 200,000 distinct CDR3 sequences listed, about 70% were seen once; the top ten hold 35% to 60%. Sequencing was performed on sorted CD4+, CD8+, or CD8+CD57+ T cells (not recorded which) from PBMCs. Source of these receptors: a human donor with aplastic anemia.

The chain employs TRBV5-1 and TRBJ2-1; TRBD2 is a possible D gene (5 bases). Trimming took 4 bases from V and 3 from J, leaving 11 bases between them. This CDR3 is 14 amino acids long. Looked up from germline, CDR1 is SGHRS and CDR2 is YFSETQ. The CDR3 here is CASSPGGRYNEQFF. The DNA of the CDR3 is TGCGCCAGCAGCCCCGGCGGGCGCTACAATGAGCAGTTCTTC.

As regards this clonotype: The junction shows a germline mismatch at one end, possibly a read error. V and J are TRBV6-4 and TRBJ2-1; 12 bases fit TRBD2. Germline V gives CDR1 MRHNA, CDR2 SNTAGT. The CDR3 has 15 residues. CDR3 coding DNA: TGTGCCAGCAGCGCGACTAGCGGGGGTAACAATAAGCAGTTCTTC. Its protein product is CASSATSGGNNKQFF.

This sequence joins TRBV19 and TRBJ1-1, with 8 nucleotides matching TRBD1. This CDR3 contains 12 residues. Trimming took 8 bases from V and 5 from J; bases not matched to a gene: 4. Germline V gives CDR1 LNHDA, CDR2 SQIVND (reference sequence). The CDR3 sequence is CASAGGWTEAFF. For the CDR3, the DNA is TGTGCCAGTGCAGGGGGCTGGACTGAAGCTTTCTTT. Together with reference TRBV19 and TRBJ1-1, the CDR3 gives the full variable domain: DGGITQSPKYLFRKEGQNVTLSCEQNLNHDAMYWYRQDPGQGLRLIYYSQIVNDFQKGDIAEGYSVSREKKESFPLTVTSAQKNPTAFYLCASAGGWTEAFFGQGTRLTVV.

The chain recombines TRBV7-8 with TRBJ2-4; D is ambiguous. The CDR3 length is 17 residues. CDR1 and CDR2 (germline): SGHVS, FQNEAQ. Trimming stripped 5 bases from V and 0 bases from J, with 17 bases between. Here the CDR3 DNA reads TGTGCCAGCAGCCAAGTCGGTTCCGGGTTAGCCAAAAACATTCAGTACTTC. Protein sequence: CASSQVGSGLAKNIQYF.

This rearrangement joins TRBV6-4 to TRBJ2-6; D is unresolved. V was pared by 5 bases and J by 0 bases, with 8 bases between. The CDR3 consists of 15 residues. Germline CDR1 reads MRHNA; CDR2 reads SNTAGT. The CDR3 DNA reads TGTGCCAGCAGTCCGACCAGCTCTGGGGCCAACGTCCTGACTTTC. It encodes CASSPTSSGANVLTF.

The V call is TRBV7-2, the J call TRBJ2-7, with D perhaps TRBD1 (6 bases). The length of the CDR3 is 13 residues. The ends were cut back, 5 bases at V and 6 bases at J, with 14 bases in the middle. Germline V gives CDR1 SGHTA, CDR2 FQGNSA. CDR3 coding DNA: TGTGCCAGCAGCAACGGGCAGGGGACCGAGCAGTACTTC. This codes for CASSNGQGTEQYF. Variable domain in full (rest from reference TRBV7-2 and TRBJ2-7): GAGVSQSPSNKVTEKGKDVELRCDPISGHTALYWYRQSLGQGLEFLIYFQGNSAPDKSGLPSDRFSAERTGGSVSTLTIQRTQQEDSAVYLCASSNGQGTEQYFGPGTRLTVT.

J is TRBJ2-5 and V is TRBV10-3, with TRBD1 matching 9 bases. The CDR3 is 12 amino acids. The trim removed 8 bases at V and 9 bases at J, leaving 7 bases unmatched. The V gene's germline CDR1 is ENHRY and CDR2 SYGVKD. This CDR3 reads CAIRDREQAQYF. DNA for the CDR3: TGTGCCATCCGGGACAGGGAACAGGCCCAGTACTTC.

The rearrangement links TRBV20-1 to TRBJ2-2, with a possible D match to TRBD2 (7 bases). V was trimmed by 1 base and J by 11 bases, leaving 11 bases between them. The CDR3 length is 12 residues. CDR1 and CDR2 (germline): DFQATT, SNEGSKA (reference sequence). The CDR3, as DNA: TGCAGTGCTAGAGTGGGAGGGGGAGAGCTGTTTTTT. Protein sequence: CSARVGGGELFF.

The rearrangement uses TRBV10-2 and TRBJ1-5; D call uncertain. This CDR3 is built from 14 residues. CDR1 is WSHSY, CDR2 SAAADI, per germline. Trimming shortened V by 8 bases and J by 6 bases, and 17 bases separated the two germline ends. The CDR3 DNA follows: TGCGCCAGCTCAGCGGCGGGCTTTATTCAGCCCCAGCATTTT. Translated, it gives CASSAAGFIQPQHF.

The V call is TRBV7-9, the J call TRBJ1-5; D is ambiguous. Deletions cut 3 bases from V and 3 bases from J, with 6 bases between. Germline CDR1 is SEHNR and CDR2 is FQNEAQ (reference sequence). This CDR3 has 13 amino acids. The CDR3 DNA reads TGTGCCAGCAGCTTTGGCAACAATCAGCCCCAGCATTTT. Translated: CASSFGNNQPQHF.

The table lists this clonotype with a count of one. The rearrangement joins TRBV19 to TRBJ1-5; D gene uncertain. Trimming shortened V by 7 bases and J by 1 base, and 8 bases separated the two germline ends. Germline V gene data show CDR1 as LNHDA and CDR2 as SQIVND (reference sequence). The CDR3 runs 13 residues. CDR3 amino acids: CASTPQSNQPQHF. As DNA, the CDR3 is TGTGCCAGTACCCCACAGAGCAATCAGCCCCAGCATTTT. The complete variable domain, with remaining parts taken from reference TRBV19 and TRBJ1-5, reads DGGITQSPKYLFRKEGQNVTLSCEQNLNHDAMYWYRQDPGQGLRLIYYSQIVNDFQKGDIAEGYSVSREKKESFPLTVTSAQKNPTAFYLCASTPQSNQPQHFGDGTRLSIL.

The V call is TRBV7-9, the J call TRBJ1-6; 12 bases are a match to TRBD1. Trimming cost V 3 bases and J 11 bases; bases outside gene matches: 5. The CDR3 totals 15 residues. The germline CDR1 and CDR2 sequences are SEHNR and FQNEAQ (reference sequence). The CDR3 sequence: CASSFSGTGGPPLHF. The CDR3 DNA is TGTGCCAGCAGCTTTTCGGGGACAGGGGGCCCACCCCTCCACTTT.

The table lists this clonotype with many counts. The V call is TRBV10-1, the J call TRBJ1-5; 11 bases match TRBD1. The V gene end was trimmed by 7 bases and the J gene end by 0 bases; junction bases not matched to a gene: 14. This CDR3 is 19 amino acids long. Germline V lookup: CDR1 WNHNN, CDR2 SYGVQD (reference sequence). The CDR3 nucleotides read TGCGCCAGCACTTCAAACCGGGACAGGGGGGGATATAGCAATCAGCCCCAGCATTTT. Translation: CASTSNRDRGGYSNQPQHF.

V and J are TRBV29-1 and TRBJ2-7; D is possibly TRBD1 or TRBD2 (5 bases each). V was cut by 7 bases and J by 4 bases, with 11 bases left in between. CDR3 size: 11 residues. The germline CDR1 and CDR2 sequences are SQVTM and ANQGSEA. CDR3: CSGGSEYEQYF. CDR3 nucleotide sequence: TGCAGCGGGGGGTCGGAGTACGAGCAGTACTTC.

The chain carries TRBV20-1 and TRBJ2-5; D unresolved. Trimming shortened V by 0 bases and J by 4 bases, and 15 bases separated the two germline ends. CDR3 length: 15 residues. Germline lookup yields CDR1 DFQATT and CDR2 SNEGSKA (reference sequence). The CDR3 loop is CSARDRVTSIETQYF. CDR3 DNA: TGCAGTGCTAGAGATCGGGTCACGTCCATAGAGACCCAGTACTTC.

The chain recombines TRBV20-1 with TRBJ2-3; D uncertain. V was clipped by 5 bases and J by 0 bases, with 15 bases between them. Germline V gene sequence: CDR1 DFQATT, CDR2 SNEGSKA (reference sequence). The CDR3 has 15 amino acids. The CDR3 bases are TGCAGTGCTGCCCCCTGGCTTAGGAGCACAGATACGCAGTATTTT. Translating gives CSAAPWLRSTDTQYF.

The rearrangement uses TRBV7-2 and TRBJ2-1; D is unclear. The CDR3 length is 15 residues. Germline V gene sequence: CDR1 SGHTA, CDR2 FQGNSA. Between the trimmed V and J ends, which lost 3 bases and 2 bases, there was a span of 11 bases. CDR3 protein: CASSLLPGAYNEQFF. The CDR3 DNA reads TGTGCCAGCAGCTTGTTGCCGGGCGCCTACAATGAGCAGTTCTTC. Based on the CDR3 plus reference TRBV7-2 and TRBJ2-1, the full variable domain is GAGVSQSPSNKVTEKGKDVELRCDPISGHTALYWYRQSLGQGLEFLIYFQGNSAPDKSGLPSDRFSAERTGGSVSTLTIQRTQQEDSAVYLCASSLLPGAYNEQFFGPGTRLTVL.

The sample holds a few counts of this clonotype. This chain links TRBV19 with TRBJ2-5; no clear D. Between the trimmed V and J ends, which lost 6 bases and 2 bases, there was a span of 13 bases. CDR1 and CDR2 (germline): LNHDA, SQIVND (reference sequence). This CDR3 has 14 residues. In nucleotides, the CDR3 is TGTGCCAGTAGACTCTCCTTAGGGCAAGAGACCCAGTACTTC. Amino acids: CASRLSLGQETQYF.

This chain links TRBV6-5 with TRBJ2-2, with D possibly being TRBD1 or TRBD2 (7 bases each). The CDR3 loop spans 15 amino acids. Germline V CDR1 and CDR2: MNHEY, SVGAGI. V shed 7 bases and J shed 3 bases, with 15 bases lying between them. This CDR3 is CASKGGGGHTGELFF. The CDR3 nucleotides are TGTGCCAGCAAGGGGGGAGGGGGCCACACCGGGGAGCTGTTTTTT.

The chain uses TRBV20-1 and TRBJ2-7, with 7 nucleotides matching TRBD1. The V gene end was trimmed by 0 bases and the J gene end by 1 base; junction bases not matched to a gene: 12. The CDR3 runs 17 residues. Germline CDR1 is DFQATT and CDR2 is SNEGSKA (reference sequence). DNA for the CDR3: TGCAGTGCTAGAGATTCAGGCAGGGGGACAGCTTCCTACGAGCAGTACTTC. This translates into CSARDSGRGTASYEQYF.

This clonotype was picked up a small number of times. V is TRBV5-1 and J is TRBJ2-7, with D hard to call. V was cut by 6 bases and J by 3 bases, with 13 bases left in between. Germline loops: CDR1 SGHRS, CDR2 YFSETQ. The CDR3 loop spans 13 amino acids. CDR3 loop: CASTLTEGYEQYF. In DNA form, the CDR3 reads TGCGCCAGCACCCTAACAGAAGGCTACGAGCAGTACTTC.